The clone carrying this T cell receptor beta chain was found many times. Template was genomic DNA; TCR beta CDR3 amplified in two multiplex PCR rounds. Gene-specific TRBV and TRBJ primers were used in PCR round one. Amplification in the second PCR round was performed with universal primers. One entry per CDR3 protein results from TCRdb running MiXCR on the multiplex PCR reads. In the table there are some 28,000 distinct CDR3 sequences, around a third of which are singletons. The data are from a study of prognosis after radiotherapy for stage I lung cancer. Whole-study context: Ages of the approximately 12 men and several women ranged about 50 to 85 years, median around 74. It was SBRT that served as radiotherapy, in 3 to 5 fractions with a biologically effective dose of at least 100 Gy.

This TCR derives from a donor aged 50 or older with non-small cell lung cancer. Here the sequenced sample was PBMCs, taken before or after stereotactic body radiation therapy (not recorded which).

The CDR3 nucleotides are TGTGCCAGCAGCGCTGCGGGTTCGGACACCGGGGAGCTGTTTTTT. Protein sequence: CASSAAGSDTGELFF. The chain is built from TRBV9 and TRBJ2-2; a weak D match, TRBD2 (5 bases). CDR3 size: 15 residues. Per the germline V gene, CDR1 is SGDLS and CDR2 is YYNGEE. With 3 bases removed from V and 3 bases from J, the gap between germline ends came to 12 bases.